These 27 T cell receptor beta chains originate from one sample sequenced in a study of T-cell memory formation after mild COVID-19. TCRdb analysed the 5' RACE reads with MiXCR anew, one entry per CDR3 protein. The sample carries approximately 410,000 distinct CDR3 sequences, less than 25% recorded once. Material for sequencing was PBMCs or a T cell subset sorted from them (not recorded which). The receptors derive from an adult woman who had mild COVID-19 (a few samples of this study predate the infection). Cell type and time point are not known.

This clonotype was counted only a few times. This rearrangement joins TRBV5-1 to TRBJ1-2; D gene unclear. Per the germline V gene, CDR1 is SGHRS and CDR2 is YFSETQ. Trimming took 1 base from V and 1 from J, leaving 8 bases between them. There are 14 residues in the CDR3. The CDR3, as DNA: TGCGCCAGCAGCTTGTCTGATGGTAACTATGGCTACACCTTC. Translation: CASSLSDGNYGYTF.

This clonotype occurred a few times. V gene TRBV20-1 combines with J gene TRBJ1-1, with unresolved D. The V gene lost 6 bases and the J gene lost 4 bases, with 12 bases spanning the gap. The CDR3 extends over 12 amino acids. Germline V gene data show CDR1 as DFQATT and CDR2 as SNEGSKA (reference sequence). The CDR3 loop reads CSAPPGGTEAFF. The CDR3 region has the DNA TGCAGTGCCCCCCCGGGAGGCACTGAAGCTTTCTTT.

The V gene is TRBV4-3, the J gene TRBJ2-7; no firm D call. Germline V gives CDR1 LGHNA, CDR2 YSLEER. The CDR3 is 14 residues long. The V gene lost 1 base and the J gene lost 2 bases, with 9 bases spanning the gap. The CDR3 spells CASSQVDGAYEQYF. In nucleotides, the CDR3 is TGCGCCAGCAGCCAAGTGGACGGTGCCTACGAGCAGTACTTC.

This clonotype was counted a few times. The rearrangement links TRBV12-3 or TRBV12-4 to TRBJ2-7; D unclear. The ends were cut back, 3 bases at V and 0 bases at J, with 6 bases in the middle. This CDR3 is 13 amino acids long. The CDR3 region has the DNA TGTGCCAGCAGTTTCAGGAGCTCCTACGAGCAGTACTTC. This codes for CASSFRSSYEQYF.

This clonotype was detected only a few times. V and J are TRBV4-2 and TRBJ2-1, with 11 bases aligning to TRBD2. Germline lookup yields CDR1 LGHNA and CDR2 YNFKEQ. V was pared by 1 base and J by 8 bases, with 16 bases of the junction left unmatched. There are 19 residues in the CDR3. CDR3 DNA: TGTGCCAGCAGCCAAGTCGGAGTGGGTAGCGGGAGGGCCGTAGATGAGCAGTTCTTC. It specifies CASSQVGVGSGRAVDEQFF.

This clonotype was counted only a few times. The chain couples TRBV18 to TRBJ2-7, with a weak D call TRBD2 (6 bases). V was clipped by 4 bases and J by 0 bases, with 16 bases between them. This CDR3 is built from 16 residues. Germline-derived CDR1 and CDR2 are KGHSH and LQKENI. CDR3 DNA sequence: TGTGCCAGCTCACAGGAGGGCAGGGCCTTCTCCTACGAGCAGTACTTC. Its protein product is CASSQEGRAFSYEQYF.

This clonotype was counted only a few times. The chain uses TRBV2 and TRBJ2-7; TRBD2 matches 8 bases. The CDR3 contains 14 residues. V was pared by 6 bases and J by 6 bases, with 10 bases of the junction left unmatched. CDR1 is SNHLY, CDR2 FYNNEI, per germline. This CDR3 is CASRTTRGAGEQYF. Here the CDR3 DNA reads TGTGCCAGCAGGACGACGCGGGGGGCAGGCGAGCAGTACTTC.

This clonotype has just one count. The rearrangement uses TRBV18 and TRBJ1-6, with 7 bases identical to TRBD1. The CDR3 consists of 13 residues. CDR1 KGHSH and CDR2 LQKENI come from the germline V gene. With V trimmed by 6 bases and J by 8 bases, 4 bases remained unmatched. CDR3 region: CASSPGTDSPLHF. CDR3 sequence (DNA): TGTGCCAGCTCCCCTGGGACAGATTCACCCCTCCACTTT.

This clonotype was observed once. V and J are TRBV7-7 and TRBJ2-5; D gene ambiguous. Germline V gene sequence: CDR1 SSHAT, CDR2 FNYEAQ (reference sequence). V was clipped by 5 bases and J by 1 base, with 11 bases between them. This CDR3 contains 14 residues. This CDR3 reads CASSQGHSQETQYF. The CDR3 coding sequence is TGTGCCAGCAGCCAAGGGCACAGCCAAGAGACCCAGTACTTC.

In its sample, this clonotype was seen a few times. The chain employs TRBV3-1 and TRBJ2-2, with D unresolved. Trimming removed 5 bases from V and 3 bases from J, with 4 bases in between. This CDR3 comprises 12 residues. Germline loops: CDR1 LGHDT, CDR2 YNNKEL (reference sequence). The CDR3 reads CASSDYTGELFF. For the CDR3, the DNA is TGTGCCAGCAGCGACTACACCGGGGAGCTGTTTTTT.

This clonotype was recorded a few times. At one of its ends the junction is not consistent with the germline gene, which may arise from a read error. The chain recombines TRBV5-1 with TRBJ2-3; 7 bases map to TRBD1. Germline V gives CDR1 SGHRS, CDR2 YFSETQ. The CDR3 totals 18 residues. The CDR3 DNA reads as TGCGCCAGCAGCTTGGCGTTAGGGACAGATCCGCGGTACCGAGTCAGGAATTTT. Translation: CASSLALGTDPRYRVRNF.

The chain carries TRBV29-1 and TRBJ1-2, with 9 bases matching TRBD1. With 4 bases clipped from V and 5 bases from J, the junction kept 8 bases outside the gene matches. The length of the CDR3 is 14 residues. The V gene's germline CDR1 is SQVTM and CDR2 ANQGSEA. The CDR3: CSVAEQGAKYGYTF. The CDR3, as DNA: TGCAGCGTTGCGGAACAGGGGGCCAAATATGGCTACACCTTC.

This chain links TRBV5-4 with TRBJ2-3; possibly TRBD1 or TRBD2 for D (5 bases each). The V end lost 2 bases, the J end lost 0 bases, and 10 bases lay between the germline ends. There are 15 residues in the CDR3. The germline CDR1 and CDR2 sequences are SGHNT and YYREEE (reference sequence). CDR3 bases: TGTGCCAGCAGCTTAGAGGGGACCAGCACAGATACGCAGTATTTT. Its translation: CASSLEGTSTDTQYF.

This clonotype was counted only a few times. The chain links TRBV4-1 to TRBJ1-1; D is possibly TRBD1 (6 bases). The CDR3 contains 15 residues. V was shortened by 2 bases and J by 1 base, with 11 bases between the two germline ends. In germline, CDR1 is MGHRA, CDR2 YSYEKL. The CDR3 bases are TGCGCCAGCAGCCAATTAACAGGGACGAACACTGAAGCTTTCTTT. Its translation: CASSQLTGTNTEAFF.

This clonotype was seen more than once but under ten times. The chain carries TRBV6-6 and TRBJ1-5; D not resolved. Between the trimmed V and J ends, which lost 2 bases and 9 bases, there was a span of 8 bases. The CDR3 has 12 amino acids. Germline CDR1 MNHNY, CDR2 SVGAGI (reference sequence). The CDR3 spells CASSYPSGPQHF. CDR3 sequence (DNA): TGTGCCAGCAGTTACCCTTCCGGGCCCCAGCATTTT.

The chain has TRBV10-3 and TRBJ2-7; 7 nucleotides agree with TRBD1. This CDR3 is built from 15 residues. Germline V gene sequence: CDR1 ENHRY, CDR2 SYGVKD. V was clipped by 6 bases and J by 0 bases; unmatched bases: 8. CDR3 bases: TGTGCCATCAGCCTGGACAGGACCCTCTCCTACGAGCAGTACTTC. Translating gives CAISLDRTLSYEQYF.

This clonotype occurred a few times. The gene calls are TRBV12-3 or TRBV12-4 and TRBJ2-7; 11 bases are shared with TRBD1. The CDR3 is 14 residues long. Trimming at V came to 5 bases and at J to 2 bases, leaving 2 bases not matched to a gene. DNA for the CDR3: TGTGCCAGCAGTCGGGACAGGGGGGCCTACGAGCAGTACTTC. Its protein product is CASSRDRGAYEQYF.

This clonotype was observed a handful of times. The chain carries TRBV5-1 and TRBJ1-1; TRBD1 matches at 9 bases. V lost 3 bases, J lost 4 bases, and 7 bases stayed unmatched. The CDR3 has 15 residues. From germline, CDR1 is SGHRS and CDR2 YFSETQ. CDR3 loop: CASSWGTGRLTEAFF. For the CDR3, the DNA is TGCGCCAGCAGCTGGGGGACAGGGAGACTCACTGAAGCTTTCTTT.

This sequence joins TRBV7-9 and TRBJ2-3; the match to TRBD1 covers 7 bases. V gave up 5 bases and J gave up 0 bases; unmatched junction bases: 11. CDR1 and CDR2 (germline): SEHNR, FQNEAQ (reference sequence). The CDR3 consists of 17 residues. CDR3 loop: CASSPTLGQSSTDTQYF. CDR3 in DNA: TGTGCCAGCAGCCCGACCCTGGGACAGTCTAGCACAGATACGCAGTATTTT.

This clonotype has just a few counts. The DNA for the CDR3 is TGCAGTGCTTATAAATCGGGGATGAACACTGAAGCTTTCTTT. Translation gives CSAYKSGMNTEAFF. The chain employs TRBV20-1 and TRBJ1-1; D ambiguous. The V end lost 5 bases, the J end lost 0 bases, and 13 bases lay between the germline ends. This CDR3 has 14 residues. The V gene's germline CDR1 is DFQATT and CDR2 SNEGSKA (reference sequence).

This clonotype was found many times. CDR3 DNA sequence: TGTGCCAGCTCACGGGAGGGTAGTTCCTACGAGCAGTACTTC. Translating gives CASSREGSSYEQYF. The chain links TRBV18 to TRBJ2-7; 7 bases are shared with TRBD2. Germline values: CDR1 KGHSH, CDR2 LQKENI. CDR3 size: 14 residues. The junction had 4 bases not matched to a gene; V was cut back by 4 bases and J by 1 base.

Only a few counts were recorded for this clonotype. V gene TRBV6-4 combines with J gene TRBJ1-2; 11 bases are shared with TRBD1. Germline V gives CDR1 MRHNA, CDR2 SNTAGT. The CDR3 has 13 residues. J was trimmed by 8 bases and V by 4 bases; bases with no gene match: 3. CDR3 coding DNA: TGTGCCAGCAGTGGGACAGGGGGCAAAGGCTACACCTTC. This codes for CASSGTGGKGYTF.

The genes are TRBV7-9 and TRBJ2-3, with 7 nucleotides matching TRBD2. V shed 5 bases and J 0 bases; nucleotides not matched to a gene: 5. The CDR3 totals 15 residues. Germline values: CDR1 SEHNR, CDR2 FQNEAQ (reference sequence). CDR3 protein: CASSRPGGSTDTQYF. The CDR3, as DNA: TGTGCCAGCAGCCGTCCGGGGGGTAGCACAGATACGCAGTATTTT.

The chain uses TRBV29-1 and TRBJ2-1; 8 bases map to TRBD2. This CDR3 region has 13 residues. Per the germline V gene, CDR1 is SQVTM and CDR2 is ANQGSEA. CDR3: CLREGGCENEQFF. CDR3 sequence (DNA): TGCCTACGGGAGGGAGGATGCGAGAATGAGCAGTTCTTC.

This rearrangement joins TRBV9 to TRBJ2-2; D not certain. Germline values: CDR1 SGDLS, CDR2 YYNGEE. The length of the CDR3 is 16 residues. The V end lost 2 bases, the J end lost 0 bases, and 11 bases lay between the germline ends. CDR3 protein: CASSVVPETNTGELFF. The CDR3 region has the DNA TGTGCCAGCAGCGTGGTTCCGGAAACGAACACCGGGGAGCTGTTTTTT.

The V gene is TRBV28, the J gene TRBJ2-7; D may correspond to TRBD1 or TRBD2 (5 bases each). This CDR3 has 14 amino acids. Germline CDR1 MDHEN, CDR2 SYDVKM. Trimming took off 6 bases at V and 3 bases at J, with 15 bases between the two ends. In nucleotides, the CDR3 is TGTGCCAGCAGCCGCCCGGGACGGAGCTACGAGCAGTACTTC. It is translated as CASSRPGRSYEQYF.

This clonotype has only one observation. The chain carries TRBV20-1 and TRBJ2-1; TRBD2 agrees at 13 bases. Germline CDR1 DFQATT, CDR2 SNEGSKA (reference sequence). Unmatched junction bases numbered 9, after V lost 3 bases and J lost 10 bases. This CDR3 comprises 15 residues. The CDR3: CSASRLAGGGSEQFF. In DNA, the CDR3 is TGCAGTGCTAGCCGACTAGCGGGGGGAGGTAGCGAGCAGTTCTTC.